One and the same sample provided the 17 T cell receptor beta chains below, sequenced in a study of Graves' ophthalmopathy and Graves' hyperthyroidism. The authors amplified TCR beta CDR3 regions, and they did so from RNA transcripts for repertoire sequencing. RT-PCR in the first round used HTBI primers; a second-round multiplex PCR followed. TCRdb recomputed calls from the multiplex PCR reads with MiXCR, one row per CDR3 protein. Among 740,000 or so distinct CDR3 sequences listed, approximately 40% were seen once. Source material: peripheral blood. The receptors shown here come from an adult man with Graves' ophthalmopathy.

CDR3 region: CASRGRIYGYTF. The CDR3 DNA follows: TGTGCCAGCAGAGGACGGATCTATGGCTACACCTTC. This chain connects TRBV2 to TRBJ1-2; no firm D call. CDR3 size: 12 residues. Per the germline V gene, CDR1 is SNHLY and CDR2 is FYNNEI. Trimming took off 6 bases at V and 4 bases at J, with 9 bases between the two ends.

The genes are TRBV25-1 and TRBJ1-3, with 9 nucleotides matching TRBD1. Germline trimming cut 6 bases from V and 0 bases from J; bases unmatched to any gene: 6. The CDR3 is 16 amino acids. The germline CDR1 and CDR2 sequences are MGHDK and SYGVNS. The CDR3 sequence: CASREDRGISGNTIYF. The DNA for the CDR3 is TGTGCCAGCAGAGAAGACAGGGGGATCTCTGGAAACACCATATATTTT.

The gene calls are TRBV15 and TRBJ1-6; no clear D gene. This CDR3 region has 11 residues. CDR1 is LNHNV and CDR2 is YYDKDF in the germline V gene (reference sequence). With 1 base removed from V and 14 bases from J, the gap between germline ends came to 6 bases. The DNA for the CDR3 is TGTGCCACCAGCAGAGGAGGGACCCTCCACTTT. Translating gives CATSRGGTLHF. The complete variable domain, with remaining parts taken from reference TRBV15 and TRBJ1-6, reads DAMVIQNPRYQVTQFGKPVTLSCSQTLNHNVMYWYQQKSSQAPKLLFHYYDKDFNNEADTPDNFQSRRPNTSFCFLDIRSPGLGDTAMYLCATSRGGTLHFGNGTRLTVT.

The CDR3 protein is CASTIGRSNSPLHF. In DNA, the CDR3 is TGTGCCAGCACCATTGGGCGGTCTAATTCACCCCTCCACTTT. J is TRBJ1-6 and V is TRBV5-5; D remains unclear. This CDR3 region has 14 residues. Looked up from germline, CDR1 is SGHKS and CDR2 is YYEKEE (reference sequence). Trimming pared 6 bases from V and 6 bases from J, leaving 13 bases between.

To note about this clonotype: Mismatch with germline at one junction end may stem from a read error. This sequence joins TRBV7-9 and TRBJ1-2, with D perhaps TRBD1 (5 bases). There are 16 residues in the CDR3. Germline CDR1 is SEHNR and CDR2 is FQNEAQ (reference sequence). The DNA for the CDR3 is TGCGCCAGCAGCCAAGAGCCTGACACCGGGGCATATGGCTACACCTTC. As protein: CASSQEPDTGAYGYTF.

With regard to this clonotype: The junction differs from germline at one of its ends, possibly a read error. The chain links TRBV10-3 to TRBJ1-6, with 7 bases lining up with TRBD1. The CDR3 contains 17 residues. From germline, CDR1 is ENHRY and CDR2 SYGVKD. CDR3: CASSWGLGTANNSPLHF. The CDR3 DNA reads TGTGCCAGCAGTTGGGGTCTCGGGACAGCTAATAATTCACCCCTCCACTTT.

In its sample, this clonotype was seen many times. The V and J genes are TRBV29-1 and TRBJ2-7; D is unresolved. CDR3 length: 13 amino acids. Between the trimmed V and J ends, which lost 0 bases and 7 bases, there was a span of 13 bases. CDR1 is SQVTM and CDR2 is ANQGSEA in the germline V gene. The CDR3 DNA reads as TGCAGCGTTGAAGATCGATCCCGCGGTGAGCAGTACTTC. Protein sequence: CSVEDRSRGEQYF.

This clonotype was counted only a few times. The chain links TRBV6-1 to TRBJ2-3, with TRBD2 matching over 7 bases. With 6 bases clipped from V and 6 bases from J, the junction kept 6 bases outside the gene matches. The germline CDR1 and CDR2 sequences are MNHNS and SASEGT. This CDR3 spans 13 amino acids. In DNA, the CDR3 is TGTGCCAGCAGGGAGACTAGCAAGGATACGCAGTATTTT. This translates into CASRETSKDTQYF.

This chain joins TRBV7-9 and TRBJ2-7; 8 bases align to TRBD1. V lost 5 bases and J lost 6; bases outside the gene matches: 9. CDR1 and CDR2 from the germline V gene are SEHNR and FQNEAQ (reference sequence). This CDR3 is 14 amino acids long. The CDR3 nucleotides are TGTGCCAGCAGCCAGGGGGCTAGGACTGGCGAGCAGTACTTC. The encoded protein is CASSQGARTGEQYF.

CDR3 nucleotide sequence: TGTGCCAGCAGCTTCGGGCCTATGGGAGAGCAGTACTTC. Translated: CASSFGPMGEQYF. This sequence joins TRBV13 and TRBJ2-7; D is unclear. Germline V gives CDR1 PRHDT, CDR2 FYEKMQ (reference sequence). The CDR3 spans 13 residues. Trimming cost V 3 bases and J 7 bases, with 13 bases left between them.

The chain has TRBV6-1 and TRBJ2-5; a possible D gene is TRBD2 (6 bases). Germline V gene data show CDR1 as MNHNS and CDR2 as SASEGT. Between the trimmed V and J ends, which lost 8 bases and 4 bases, there was a span of 14 bases. CDR3 length: 13 residues. The CDR3: CASCAGNLETQYF. The CDR3 nucleotides read TGTGCCAGCTGTGCGGGGAATCTAGAGACCCAGTACTTC.

V gene TRBV2 combines with J gene TRBJ1-6, with 10 bases lining up with TRBD1. This CDR3 has 18 residues. The V and J ends lost 5 bases and 1 base, in that order; junction bases with no gene match: 8. The germline gives CDR1 SNHLY, CDR2 FYNNEI. As DNA, the CDR3 is TGTGCCAGCAGTTACTCTAGGACAGGGGGGTCCTATAATTCACCCCTCCACTTT. Amino acids: CASSYSRTGGSYNSPLHF.

The chain uses TRBV25-1 and TRBJ1-4; D remains unclear. CDR3 length equals 14 residues. V was cut by 3 bases and J by 6 bases, with 11 bases left in between. The germline V gene encodes CDR1 MGHDK and CDR2 SYGVNS. DNA of the CDR3: TGTGCCAGCAGTGAGGGCGGATTTGATGAAAAACTGTTTTTT. It codes for CASSEGGFDEKLFF.

As to this clonotype: This may arise from a read error, as a much more abundant clone is one base away. The genes are TRBV10-1 and TRBJ2-2, with 7 bases that match TRBD1. The CDR3 length is 12 residues. Germline V gene sequence: CDR1 WNHNN, CDR2 SYGVQD (reference sequence). The chain's CDR3 is CASSERSGGLFF. CDR3 sequence (DNA): TGCGCCAGCAGTGAGAGGTCAGGGGGGCTGTTTTTT.

This clonotype has more than one count but fewer than ten. The CDR3 loop is CASGTVQETQYF. Here the CDR3 DNA reads TGTGCCAGCGGGACAGTCCAAGAGACCCAGTACTTC. V and J are TRBV27 and TRBJ2-5, with 7 positions matching TRBD1. Trimming took 8 bases from V and 1 from J; bases not matched to a gene: 1. The CDR3 loop spans 12 amino acids. Germline loops: CDR1 MNHEY, CDR2 SMNVEV (reference sequence).

This clonotype has ten or more counts. The V and J genes are TRBV10-3 and TRBJ1-5; 9 bases match TRBD1. CDR1 is ENHRY, CDR2 SYGVKD, per germline. Trimming cost V 6 bases and J 7 bases; bases outside gene matches: 4. CDR3 length equals 13 residues. The CDR3 DNA reads as TGTGCCATCAGCCGGGACAGGGCCCAGCCCCAGCATTTT. It translates to CAISRDRAQPQHF.

In this sample, this clonotype turned up once. This chain joins TRBV2 and TRBJ2-6, with D perhaps matching TRBD1 or TRBD2 (5 bases each). V shed 6 bases and J shed 0 bases, with 21 bases lying between them. Germline CDR1 SNHLY, CDR2 FYNNEI. This CDR3 contains 19 residues. The DNA of the CDR3 is TGTGCCAGCAGCTCGACCGGGACGAAGGATGGCTCTGGGGCCAACGTCCTGACTTTC. It encodes CASSSTGTKDGSGANVLTF.